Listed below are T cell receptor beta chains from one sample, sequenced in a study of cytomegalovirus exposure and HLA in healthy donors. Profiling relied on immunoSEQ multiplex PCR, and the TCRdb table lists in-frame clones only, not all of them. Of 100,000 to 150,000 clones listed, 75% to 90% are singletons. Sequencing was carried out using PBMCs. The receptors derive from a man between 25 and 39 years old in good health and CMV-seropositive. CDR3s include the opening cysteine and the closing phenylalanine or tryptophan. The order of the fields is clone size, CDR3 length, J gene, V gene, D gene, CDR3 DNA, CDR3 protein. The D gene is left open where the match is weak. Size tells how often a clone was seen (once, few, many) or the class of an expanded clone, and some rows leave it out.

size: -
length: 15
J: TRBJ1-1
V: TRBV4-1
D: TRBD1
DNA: TGCGCCAGCAGCCGAGCGGACAGGGGTGGCACTGAAGCTTTCTTT
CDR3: CASSRADRGGTEAFF

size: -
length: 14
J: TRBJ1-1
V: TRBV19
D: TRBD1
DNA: TGTGCCAGTAGTAGTGCCAGGGGGCGTACTGAAGTTTTCTTT
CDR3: CASSSARGRTEVFF

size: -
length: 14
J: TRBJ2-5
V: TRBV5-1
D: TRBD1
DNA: TGCGCCAGCAGCCCCCTTGACAGGGTGGGGACCCAGTACTTC
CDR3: CASSPLDRVGTQYF

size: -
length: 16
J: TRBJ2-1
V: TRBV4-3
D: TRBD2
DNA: TGCGCCAGCAGCCAACAAGGACTAGCGGGGGACAATGAGCAGTTCTTC
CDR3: CASSQQGLAGDNEQFF

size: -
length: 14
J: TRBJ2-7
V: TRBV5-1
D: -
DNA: TGCGCCAGCAGCGCCGTTGGCAATACCTACGAGCAGTACTTC
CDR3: CASSAVGNTYEQYF

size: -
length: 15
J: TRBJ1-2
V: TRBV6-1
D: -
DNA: TGTGCCAGCAGTGAACAGGGGAGGGATAACTATGGCTACACCTTC
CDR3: CASSEQGRDNYGYTF

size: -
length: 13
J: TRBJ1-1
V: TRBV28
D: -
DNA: TGTGCCAGCAGCTGGGGCTCGGGGGGTGAAGCTTTCTTT
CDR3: CASSWGSGGEAFF

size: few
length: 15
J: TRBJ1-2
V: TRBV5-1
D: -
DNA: TGCGCCAGCAGCTTAGGGGACGGGACTAGCTATGGCTACACCTTC
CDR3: CASSLGDGTSYGYTF

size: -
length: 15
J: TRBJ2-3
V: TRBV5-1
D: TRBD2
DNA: TGCGCCAGCAGCTTGAATCTAGCGGACACAGATACGCAGTATTTT
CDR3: CASSLNLADTDTQYF

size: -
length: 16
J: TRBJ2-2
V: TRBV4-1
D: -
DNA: TGCGCCAGCAGCCCATCCCCGGGGGTGAACACCGGGGAGCTGTTTTTT
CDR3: CASSPSPGVNTGELFF

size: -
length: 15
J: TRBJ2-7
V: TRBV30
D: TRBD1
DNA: TGTGCCTGGAGTGTAGGCTCGAGACAGGGCCCATGGCAGTACTTC
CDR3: CAWSVGSRQGPWQYF

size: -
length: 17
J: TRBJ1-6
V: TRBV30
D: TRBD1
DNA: TGTGCCTGGACCGTGGATGCGGCTTGGACAGGGAATTCACCCCTCCACTTT
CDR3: CAWTVDAAWTGNSPLHF

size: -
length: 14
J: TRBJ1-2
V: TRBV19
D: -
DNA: TGTGCCAGTAGTATTGCTAGACAGACCTATGGCTACACCTTC
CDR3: CASSIARQTYGYTF

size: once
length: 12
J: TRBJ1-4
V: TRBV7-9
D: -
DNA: TGTGCCAGCAGCTGGCAGGGTGAAAAACTGTTTTTT
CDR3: CASSWQGEKLFF

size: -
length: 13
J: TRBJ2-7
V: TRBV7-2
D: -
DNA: TGTGCCAGCAGCTTAGACAGAACTGACGAGCAGTACTTC
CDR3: CASSLDRTDEQYF

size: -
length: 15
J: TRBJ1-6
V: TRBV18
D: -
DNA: TGTGCCAGCTCACCACCGAGCAGGGCGGATTCACCCCTCCACTTT
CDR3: CASSPPSRADSPLHF

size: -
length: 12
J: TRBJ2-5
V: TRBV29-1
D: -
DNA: TGCAGCGTTGATCCAATTGTCGAGACCCAGTACTTC
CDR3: CSVDPIVETQYF

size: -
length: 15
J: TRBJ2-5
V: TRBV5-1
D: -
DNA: TGCGCCAGCAGCTTGGGGGCTAGCCTACAAGAGACCCAGTACTTC
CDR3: CASSLGASLQETQYF

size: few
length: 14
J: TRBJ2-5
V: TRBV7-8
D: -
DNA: TGTGCCAGCAGCTTAGACAGGGCGCAAGAGACCCAGTACTTC
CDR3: CASSLDRAQETQYF

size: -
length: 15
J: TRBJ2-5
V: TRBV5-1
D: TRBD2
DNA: TGCGCCAGCAGCCTTCGGGCGGGGGTGGGAGAGACCCAGTACTTC
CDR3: CASSLRAGVGETQYF

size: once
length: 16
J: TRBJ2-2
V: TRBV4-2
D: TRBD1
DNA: TGTGCCAGCAGCCACACCGGGACAGGGAACACCGGGGAGCTGTTTTTT
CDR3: CASSHTGTGNTGELFF

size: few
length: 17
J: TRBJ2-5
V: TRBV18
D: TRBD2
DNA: TGTGCCAGCTCCGCACTAGCGGGGGGGCAGTACCAAGAGACCCAGTACTTC
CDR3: CASSALAGGQYQETQYF

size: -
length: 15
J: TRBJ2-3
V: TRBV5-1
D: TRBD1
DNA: TGCGCCAGCAGCTTCCAGGGGGCCGGGGCAGATACGCAGTATTTT
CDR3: CASSFQGAGADTQYF

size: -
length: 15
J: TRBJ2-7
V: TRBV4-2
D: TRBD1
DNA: TGTGCCAGCAGCCCGGCCGGGACAGGAACCTACGAGCAGTACTTC
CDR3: CASSPAGTGTYEQYF